This TCR beta chain originates from a study of blood T cell repertoires in COVID-19. Study as a whole: Sites in the United States, Italy and Spain provided acute and convalescent COVID-19 samples. PBMCs, B-cell-depleted T cells, or T cells were the source of the cDNA or gDNA that made up the material.

In the original analysis: By means of reference gene primer amplification, nucleated cell counts were estimated. Data came from immunoSEQ multiplex PCR; TCRdb stores just in-frame clones and leaves some out. V and J calls and clone size are copied from that table; D and trimming were computed from the DNA. The sample carries roughly 280,000 clones, 70% to 90% recorded once. The source of this sequence is a woman in her 70s with acute or convalescent COVID-19. Material: peripheral blood.

The DNA for the CDR3 is TGCAGCGTGGGGCTCCCGCGCACAGATACGCAGTATTTT. Translated: CSVGLPRTDTQYF. The rearrangement joins TRBV29-1 to TRBJ2-3; weak D call: TRBD1 (5 bases). V gave up 6 bases and J gave up 1 base, with 11 bases separating them. The germline CDR1 and CDR2 sequences are SQVTM and ANQGSEA. The CDR3 spans 13 residues.